This T cell receptor beta chain is from a study of cytomegalovirus exposure and HLA in healthy donors. The table lists this clone with a count of one. The V gene's germline CDR1 is MNHEY and CDR2 SVGAGI. V gave up 7 bases and J gave up 1 base, with 11 bases separating them. The CDR3 has 14 amino acids. PCR was performed using 60 Vbeta and 13 Jbeta primers. Generated by immunoSEQ multiplex PCR, the TCRdb table keeps only in-frame clones and is missing some. The sample consists of approximately 120,000 clones, around 80% of them appearing once. The receptor comes from a man aged 45-65 years in good health and CMV-seronegative. The sequencing sample was made of PBMCs. J is TRBJ1-5 and V is TRBV6-5; D gene ambiguous. CDR3 region: CASTQAGSNQPQHF. The CDR3 DNA sequence: TGTGCCAGCACCCAGGCGGGGAGCAATCAGCCCCAGCATTTT.